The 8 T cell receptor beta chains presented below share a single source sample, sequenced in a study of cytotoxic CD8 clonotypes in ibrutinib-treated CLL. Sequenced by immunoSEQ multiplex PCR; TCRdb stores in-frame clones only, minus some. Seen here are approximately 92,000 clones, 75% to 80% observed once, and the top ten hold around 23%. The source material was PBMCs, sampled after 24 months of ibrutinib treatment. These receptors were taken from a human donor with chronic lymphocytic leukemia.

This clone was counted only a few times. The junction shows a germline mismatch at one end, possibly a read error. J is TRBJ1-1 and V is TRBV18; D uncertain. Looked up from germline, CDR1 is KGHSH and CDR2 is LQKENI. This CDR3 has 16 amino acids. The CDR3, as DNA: TGCGCCAGCTCACCAGCTGAAGGGCGGTTGGGCACTGAAGCTTTCTTT. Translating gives CASSPAEGRLGTEAFF.

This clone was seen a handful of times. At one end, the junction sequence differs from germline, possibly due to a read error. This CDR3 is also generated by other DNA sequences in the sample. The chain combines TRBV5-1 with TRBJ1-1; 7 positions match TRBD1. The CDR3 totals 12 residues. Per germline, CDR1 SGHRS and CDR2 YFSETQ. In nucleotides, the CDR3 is TGTGCCAGCAGGTCTGGACAGGATGAAGCTTTCTTT. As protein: CASRSGQDEAFF.

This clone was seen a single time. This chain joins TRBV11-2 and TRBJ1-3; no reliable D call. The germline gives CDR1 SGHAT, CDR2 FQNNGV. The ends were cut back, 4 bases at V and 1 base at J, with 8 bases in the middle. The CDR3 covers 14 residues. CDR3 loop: CASSSRESGNTIYF. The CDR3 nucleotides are TGTGCCAGCAGCTCCCGGGAATCTGGAAACACCATATATTTT.

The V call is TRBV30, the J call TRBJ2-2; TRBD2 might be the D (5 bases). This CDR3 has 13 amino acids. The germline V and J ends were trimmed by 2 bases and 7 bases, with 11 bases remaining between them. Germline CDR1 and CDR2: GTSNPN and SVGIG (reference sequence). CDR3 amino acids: CAWSIRAGGELFF. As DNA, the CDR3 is TGTGCCTGGAGTATTAGGGCGGGCGGGGAGCTGTTTTTT.

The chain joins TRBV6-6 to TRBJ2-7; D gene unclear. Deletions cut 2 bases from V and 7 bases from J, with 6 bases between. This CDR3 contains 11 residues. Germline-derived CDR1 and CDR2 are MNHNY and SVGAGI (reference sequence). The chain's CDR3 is CASSYAQEQYF. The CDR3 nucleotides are TGTGCCAGCAGTTACGCCCAAGAGCAGTACTTC.

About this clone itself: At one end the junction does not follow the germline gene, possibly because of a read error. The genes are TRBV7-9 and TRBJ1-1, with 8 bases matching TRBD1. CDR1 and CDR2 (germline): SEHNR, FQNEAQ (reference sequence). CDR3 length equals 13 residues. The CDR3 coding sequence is TGTGCCAGCAGCCTAGCAGGGGGCCCTGAAGCTTTCTTT. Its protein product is CASSLAGGPEAFF.

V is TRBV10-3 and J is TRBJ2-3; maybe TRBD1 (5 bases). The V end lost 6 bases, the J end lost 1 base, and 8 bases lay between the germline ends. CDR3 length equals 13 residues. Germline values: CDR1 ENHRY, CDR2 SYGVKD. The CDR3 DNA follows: TGTGCCATCAGCCCGACAGGCACAGATACGCAGTATTTT. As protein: CAISPTGTDTQYF.

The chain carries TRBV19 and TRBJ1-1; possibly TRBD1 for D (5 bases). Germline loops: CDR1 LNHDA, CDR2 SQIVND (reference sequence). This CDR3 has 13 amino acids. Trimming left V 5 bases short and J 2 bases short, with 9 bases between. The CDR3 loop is CASSVQGNTEAFF. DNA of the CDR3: TGTGCCAGTAGTGTCCAGGGAAACACTGAAGCTTTCTTT.